The rows below give T cell receptor beta chains drawn from one sample of a study of T cells in localized non-small cell lung cancer. Data came from immunoSEQ multiplex PCR; TCRdb stores just in-frame clones and leaves some out. The table shows 20,000 to 25,000 clones, with about 80% occurring only once. This specimen was PBMCs, taken before any cancer treatment. The receptors were gathered from a man between 40 and 75 years old with stage II lung adenocarcinoma. Each CDR3 is given with its conserved first and last residue. A D gene is named only where the DNA matches it firmly. The size of a clone is reported for some rows only, either as once, few or many, or as a class for expanded clones.

V: TRBV30
J: TRBJ1-1
D: .
size: once
CDR3: CAWRTNSVSNTEAFF
DNA: TGTGCCTGGAGGACCAACAGCGTTTCGAACACTGAAGCTTTCTTT

V: TRBV7-8
J: TRBJ2-5
D: TRBD2
size: .
CDR3: CASSSLAGQETQYF
DNA: TGTGCCAGCAGCTCCCTAGCGGGACAAGAGACCCAGTACTTC

V: TRBV10-3
J: TRBJ2-2
D: TRBD1
size: .
CDR3: CAIRPGTGYDTGELFF
DNA: TGTGCCATCCGTCCCGGGACAGGGTATGACACCGGGGAGCTGTTTTTT

V: TRBV27
J: TRBJ1-5
D: .
size: .
CDR3: CATARDIRSNQPQHF
DNA: TGTGCCACCGCGCGGGACATTCGCAGCAATCAGCCCCAGCATTTT

V: TRBV6-6
J: TRBJ1-1
D: TRBD1
size: .
CDR3: CASTDDRGRNTEAFF
DNA: TGTGCCAGCACCGACGACAGGGGCCGGAACACTGAAGCTTTCTTT

V: TRBV7-9
J: TRBJ2-1
D: .
size: .
CDR3: CASNPWGPYNEQFF
DNA: TGTGCCAGCAACCCTTGGGGGCCCTACAATGAGCAGTTCTTC

V: TRBV7-2
J: TRBJ1-1
D: .
size: .
CDR3: CASSLASKNEAFF
DNA: TGTGCCAGCAGCTTAGCGTCTAAGAATGAAGCTTTCTTT

V: TRBV9
J: TRBJ2-3
D: TRBD2
size: once
CDR3: CASSVAALAGSTDTQYF
DNA: TGTGCCAGCAGCGTAGCGGCTTTAGCGGGAAGCACAGATACGCAGTATTTT

V: TRBV9
J: TRBJ1-3
D: .
size: once
CDR3: CASSVDGNTIYF
DNA: TGTGCCAGCAGCGTAGATGGAAACACCATATATTTT

V: TRBV7-2
J: TRBJ1-1
D: TRBD1
size: once
CDR3: CASSLRTGRGNTEAFF
DNA: TGTGCCAGCAGCCTAAGGACAGGGCGAGGGAACACTGAAGCTTTCTTT

V: TRBV30
J: TRBJ2-3
D: TRBD1
size: .
CDR3: CACLRDRASTDTQYF
DNA: TGTGCCTGCCTCCGGGACAGAGCTAGCACAGATACGCAGTATTTT

V: TRBV11-2
J: TRBJ2-1
D: .
size: .
CDR3: CASSSFSGYNEQFF
DNA: TGTGCCAGCAGCTCCTTTTCCGGTTACAATGAGCAGTTCTTC

V: TRBV13
J: TRBJ1-1
D: .
size: .
CDR3: CASSPIDRNTEAFF
DNA: TGTGCCAGCAGCCCAATAGACAGAAACACTGAAGCTTTCTTT

V: TRBV6-5
J: TRBJ2-3
D: .
size: few
CDR3: CASSYLAGTDTQYF
DNA: TGTGCCAGCAGTTACTTAGCAGGGACAGATACGCAGTATTTT

V: TRBV28
J: TRBJ2-7
D: TRBD1
size: .
CDR3: CASSWTGKSGEQYF
DNA: TGTGCCAGCAGTTGGACAGGGAAATCTGGTGAGCAGTACTTC

V: TRBV21-1
J: TRBJ2-4
D: .
size: .
CDR3: CASRFRDRQGNIQYF
DNA: TGTGCCAGCCGATTCAGGGACAGGCAGGGAAACATTCAGTACTTC

V: TRBV7-6
J: TRBJ2-7
D: TRBD1
size: .
CDR3: CASSRTGSESYEQYF
DNA: TGTGCCAGCAGCCGGACAGGTAGTGAGTCCTACGAGCAGTACTTC

V: TRBV2
J: TRBJ1-2
D: .
size: .
CDR3: CASSEVLANYGYTF
DNA: TGTGCCAGCAGTGAGGTCTTAGCTAACTATGGCTACACCTTC

V: TRBV10-3
J: TRBJ1-2
D: .
size: .
CDR3: CAIGNNYGYTF
DNA: TGTGCCATCGGAAACAACTATGGCTACACCTTC

V: TRBV19
J: TRBJ2-7
D: .
size: .
CDR3: CASSTIEMGPKTEQYF
DNA: TGTGCCAGTAGTACCATAGAAATGGGTCCTAAGACCGAGCAGTACTTC

V: TRBV5-4
J: TRBJ2-3
D: TRBD2
size: once
CDR3: CASSPRQRESDTQYF
DNA: TGTGCCAGCAGCCCGCGCCAGCGGGAGTCAGATACGCAGTATTTT

V: TRBV5-4
J: TRBJ1-2
D: TRBD1
size: .
CDR3: CASRESTGPYGYTF
DNA: TGTGCCAGCAGAGAATCGACAGGGCCCTATGGCTACACCTTC

V: TRBV29-1
J: TRBJ1-3
D: TRBD1
size: .
CDR3: CSVLEVQGANGNTIYF
DNA: TGCAGCGTCCTTGAGGTACAGGGGGCAAATGGAAACACCATATATTTT

V: TRBV19
J: TRBJ2-5
D: .
size: once
CDR3: CASSRAYRETQYF
DNA: TGTGCCAGTAGTAGGGCTTACCGGGAGACCCAGTACTTC

V: TRBV7-2
J: TRBJ1-2
D: .
size: .
CDR3: CASFPSGPYGYTF
DNA: TGTGCCAGCTTCCCTTCGGGACCTTATGGCTACACCTTC

V: TRBV5-1
J: TRBJ2-3
D: TRBD2
size: few
CDR3: CASSLAGGSDTQYF
DNA: TGCGCCAGCAGTCTAGCGGGAGGGTCAGATACGCAGTATTTT

V: TRBV7-9
J: TRBJ1-5
D: TRBD1
size: .
CDR3: CASSHTGGGQPQHF
DNA: TGTGCCAGCAGCCATACAGGGGGCGGTCAGCCCCAGCATTTT

V: TRBV5-1
J: TRBJ2-7
D: .
size: .
CDR3: CASSLGRGSGYEQYF
DNA: TGCGCCAGCAGCTTGGGCAGGGGTTCGGGCTACGAGCAGTACTTC

V: TRBV11-2
J: TRBJ2-5
D: TRBD1
size: .
CDR3: CASSLGRLGQGQETQYF
DNA: TGTGCCAGCAGCTTAGGCCGACTCGGACAGGGACAAGAGACCCAGTACTTC

V: TRBV4-3
J: TRBJ2-2
D: .
size: .
CDR3: CASSRDRSSTGELFF
DNA: TGCGCCAGCAGCCGAGACAGGTCTAGTACCGGGGAGCTGTTTTTT

V: TRBV30
J: TRBJ1-2
D: .
size: .
CDR3: CAWGEAWGGRGYTF
DNA: TGTGCCTGGGGGGAGGCGTGGGGGGGCAGAGGCTACACCTTC

V: TRBV27
J: TRBJ2-1
D: .
size: .
CDR3: CASSRPPGTVSYNEQFF
DNA: TGTGCCAGCAGTCGACCCCCTGGTACCGTCTCCTACAATGAGCAGTTCTTC

V: TRBV28
J: TRBJ1-2
D: .
size: .
CDR3: CASSFLGNYGYTF
DNA: TGTGCCAGCAGTTTCCTAGGGAACTATGGCTACACCTTC

V: TRBV19
J: TRBJ1-5
D: .
size: .
CDR3: CASRLAGGNQPQHF
DNA: TGTGCCAGTAGGCTCGCAGGGGGCAATCAGCCCCAGCATTTT

V: TRBV5-4
J: TRBJ2-4
D: .
size: .
CDR3: CASSPTGKGIAKNIQYF
DNA: TGTGCCAGCAGCCCGACAGGAAAAGGAATCGCCAAAAACATTCAGTACTTC

V: TRBV7-2
J: TRBJ1-3
D: .
size: .
CDR3: CASSLGGSGNTIYF
DNA: TGTGCCAGCAGCTTAGGGGGGTCTGGAAACACCATATATTTT

V: TRBV10-3
J: TRBJ2-3
D: TRBD2
size: .
CDR3: CAISVTSGGDTDTQYF
DNA: TGTGCCATCAGTGTGACTAGCGGGGGGGACACAGATACGCAGTATTTT

V: TRBV11-2
J: TRBJ2-7
D: TRBD1
size: few
CDR3: CASSRRQGSYEQYF
DNA: TGTGCCAGCAGCCGTAGACAGGGATCCTACGAGCAGTACTTC

V: TRBV7-3
J: TRBJ2-7
D: .
size: .
CDR3: CASSALGGEQYF
DNA: TGTGCCAGCAGCGCGTTAGGGGGCGAGCAGTACTTC

V: TRBV7-2
J: TRBJ1-4
D: .
size: .
CDR3: CASSIGLNNEKLFF
DNA: TGTGCCAGCAGTATTGGGCTTAATAATGAAAAACTGTTTTTT

V: TRBV7-8
J: TRBJ1-5
D: .
size: .
CDR3: CASSLVGINQPQHF
DNA: TGTGCCAGCAGCTTAGTGGGAATCAATCAGCCCCAGCATTTT

V: TRBV7-2
J: TRBJ1-1
D: .
size: .
CDR3: CASSLAEWFLNTEAFF
DNA: TGTGCCAGCAGCTTAGCGGAGTGGTTTTTGAACACTGAAGCTTTCTTT

V: TRBV6-5
J: TRBJ1-3
D: .
size: .
CDR3: CASSSDNGNTIYF
DNA: TGTGCCAGCAGTTCGGACAACGGAAACACCATATATTTT

V: TRBV4-3
J: TRBJ1-1
D: .
size: .
CDR3: CASSQEGYRVNTEAFF
DNA: TGCGCCAGCAGCCAAGAGGGCTACAGGGTGAACACTGAAGCTTTCTTT

V: TRBV9
J: TRBJ1-1
D: .
size: .
CDR3: CASSVEGQNTEAFF
DNA: TGTGCCAGCAGCGTAGAAGGCCAGAACACTGAAGCTTTCTTT

V: TRBV6-5
J: TRBJ1-2
D: .
size: .
CDR3: CASRPERSGKDGYTF
DNA: TGTGCCAGCAGACCCGAGAGGAGTGGTAAAGATGGCTACACCTTC

V: TRBV13
J: TRBJ1-5
D: TRBD1
size: .
CDR3: CASSPGQGSNQPQHF
DNA: TGTGCCAGCAGCCCAGGACAGGGTAGCAATCAGCCCCAGCATTTT

V: TRBV12-5
J: TRBJ1-5
D: TRBD1
size: .
CDR3: CASGPGTGASNQPQHF
DNA: TGTGCTAGTGGACCCGGGACAGGGGCCAGCAATCAGCCCCAGCATTTT

V: TRBV6-5
J: TRBJ1-4
D: TRBD1
size: few
CDR3: CASSYATGGNEKLFF
DNA: TGTGCCAGCAGTTACGCGACAGGGGGGAATGAAAAACTGTTTTTT

V: TRBV11-3
J: TRBJ1-3
D: .
size: .
CDR3: CASSFSGNTIYF
DNA: TGTGCCAGCAGCTTCTCTGGAAACACCATATATTTT

V: TRBV15
J: TRBJ1-4
D: TRBD1
size: .
CDR3: CATSSGGGTGQEKLFF
DNA: TGTGCCACCAGCAGTGGGGGTGGGACAGGGCAAGAAAAACTGTTTTTT

V: TRBV4-1
J: TRBJ2-7
D: TRBD1
size: .
CDR3: CASSQDGAGGSDEQYF
DNA: TGCGCCAGCAGCCAAGATGGGGCAGGGGGCAGCGACGAGCAGTACTTC